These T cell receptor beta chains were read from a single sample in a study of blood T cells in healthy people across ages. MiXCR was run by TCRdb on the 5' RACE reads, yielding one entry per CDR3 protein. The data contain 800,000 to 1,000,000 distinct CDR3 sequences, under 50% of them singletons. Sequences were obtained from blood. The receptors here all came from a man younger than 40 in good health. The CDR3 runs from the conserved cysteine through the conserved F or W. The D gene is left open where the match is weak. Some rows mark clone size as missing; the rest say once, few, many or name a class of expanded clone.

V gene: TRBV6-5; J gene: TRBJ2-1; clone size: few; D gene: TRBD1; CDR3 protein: CASSHRGSSYNEQFF; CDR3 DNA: TGTGCCAGCAGTCACAGGGGGAGCTCCTACAATGAGCAGTTCTTC
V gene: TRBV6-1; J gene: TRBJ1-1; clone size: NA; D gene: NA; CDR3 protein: CASSAPAREGGTEAFF; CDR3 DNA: TGTGCCAGCAGTGCCCCAGCCCGTGAGGGGGGGACTGAAGCTTTCTTT
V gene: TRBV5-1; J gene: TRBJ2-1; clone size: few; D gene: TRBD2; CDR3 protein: CASSLASSGVPNEQFF; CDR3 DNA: TGCGCCAGCAGCTTGGCCTCTAGCGGGGTTCCCAATGAGCAGTTCTTC
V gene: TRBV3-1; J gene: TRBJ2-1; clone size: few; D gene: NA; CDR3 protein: CASSQDVSSYNEQFF; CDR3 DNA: TGTGCCAGCAGCCAGGACGTTAGCTCCTACAATGAGCAGTTCTTC
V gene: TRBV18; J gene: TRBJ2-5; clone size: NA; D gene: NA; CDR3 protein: CASSPGASKWETQYF; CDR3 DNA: TGTGCCAGCTCACCGGGAGCTTCCAAGTGGGAGACCCAGTACTTC
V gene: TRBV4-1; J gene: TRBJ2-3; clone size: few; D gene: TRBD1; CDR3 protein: CASSSLGGSRDTQYF; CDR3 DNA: TGCGCCAGCAGCTCGTTAGGGGGCTCTAGAGATACGCAGTATTTT
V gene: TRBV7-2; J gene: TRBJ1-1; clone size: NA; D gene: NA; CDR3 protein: CASSLANANTEAFF; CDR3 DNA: TGTGCCAGCAGCTTAGCCAACGCGAACACTGAAGCTTTCTTT
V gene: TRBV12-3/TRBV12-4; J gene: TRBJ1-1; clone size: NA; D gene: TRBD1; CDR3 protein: CASSIFGTANTEAFF; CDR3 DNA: TGTGCCAGCAGTATTTTTGGGACAGCGAACACTGAAGCTTTCTTT
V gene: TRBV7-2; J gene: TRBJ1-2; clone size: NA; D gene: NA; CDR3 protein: CASGRGVRYGYTF; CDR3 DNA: TGTGCCAGCGGCCGCGGGGTTAGGTATGGCTACACCTTC
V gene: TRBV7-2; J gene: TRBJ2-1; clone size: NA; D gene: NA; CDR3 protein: CASSTRSYNEQFF; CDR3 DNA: TGTGCCAGCAGCACCCGTTCCTACAATGAGCAGTTCTTC
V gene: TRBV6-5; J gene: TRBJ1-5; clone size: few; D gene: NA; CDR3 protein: CASSGGRGNQPQHF; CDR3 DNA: TGTGCCAGCAGTGGGGGAAGGGGAAATCAGCCCCAGCATTTT
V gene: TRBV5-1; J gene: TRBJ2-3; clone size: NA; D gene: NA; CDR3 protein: CASSLDRGPDTQYF; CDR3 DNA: TGCGCCAGCAGCTTGGATAGGGGTCCAGATACGCAGTATTTT
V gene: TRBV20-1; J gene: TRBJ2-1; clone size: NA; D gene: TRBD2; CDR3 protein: CSASPGTSGVYNEQFF; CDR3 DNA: TGCAGTGCTAGCCCCGGGACTAGCGGAGTGTACAATGAGCAGTTCTTC
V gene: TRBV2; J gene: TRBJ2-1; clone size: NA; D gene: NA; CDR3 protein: CASSEAQLPYNEQFF; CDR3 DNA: TGTGCCAGCAGTGAAGCGCAACTGCCTTACAATGAGCAGTTCTTC
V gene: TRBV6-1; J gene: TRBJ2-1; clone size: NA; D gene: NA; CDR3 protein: CASREPGLGLNEQFF; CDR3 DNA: TGTGCCAGCAGGGAACCGGGACTGGGTTTAAATGAGCAGTTCTTC
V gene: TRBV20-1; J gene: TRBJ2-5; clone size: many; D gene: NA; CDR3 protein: CSAGDPEGETQYF; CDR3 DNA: TGCAGTGCCGGGGACCCTGAGGGAGAGACCCAGTACTTC
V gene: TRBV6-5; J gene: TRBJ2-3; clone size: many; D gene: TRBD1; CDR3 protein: CGVETGGADTQYF; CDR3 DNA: TGTGGAGTTGAAACAGGGGGCGCGGATACGCAGTATTTT
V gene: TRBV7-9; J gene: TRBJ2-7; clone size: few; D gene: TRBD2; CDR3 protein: CASSSDGGVVYEQYF; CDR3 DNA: TGTGCCAGCAGCTCCGATGGGGGGGTCGTCTACGAGCAGTACTTC
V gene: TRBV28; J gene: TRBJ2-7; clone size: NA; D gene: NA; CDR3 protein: CASSLGGPFEAQYF; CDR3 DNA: TGTGCCAGCAGTTTGGGGGGACCGTTTGAGGCCCAGTACTTC
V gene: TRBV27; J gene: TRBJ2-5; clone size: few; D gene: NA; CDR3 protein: CASSPLNGETQYF; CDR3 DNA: TGTGCCAGCAGTCCCCTAAACGGAGAGACCCAGTACTTC
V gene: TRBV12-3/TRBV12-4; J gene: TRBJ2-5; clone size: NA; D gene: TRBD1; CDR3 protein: CAISFPGQGSQETQYF; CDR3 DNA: TGTGCCATCAGTTTCCCCGGACAGGGAAGCCAAGAGACCCAGTACTTC
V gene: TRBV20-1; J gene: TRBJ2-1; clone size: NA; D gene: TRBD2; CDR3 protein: CSAMRGASGGANSYNEQFF; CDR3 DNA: TGCAGTGCTATGAGAGGGGCTAGCGGGGGGGCTAACTCCTACAATGAGCAGTTCTTC
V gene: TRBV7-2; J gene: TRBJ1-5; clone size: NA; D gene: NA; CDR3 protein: CASSPSPSRGNQPQHF; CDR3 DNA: TGTGCCAGCAGCCCATCCCCGAGCCGTGGCAATCAGCCCCAGCATTTT
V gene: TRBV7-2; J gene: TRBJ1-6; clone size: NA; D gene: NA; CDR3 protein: CASSQQASYNSPLHF; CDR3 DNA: TGTGCCAGCAGCCAACAGGCCTCCTATAATTCACCCCTCCACTTT
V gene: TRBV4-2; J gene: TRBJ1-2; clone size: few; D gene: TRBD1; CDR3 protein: CASSLLGQGVGGYTF; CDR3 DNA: TGTGCCAGCAGCCTACTCGGACAGGGGGTCGGTGGCTACACCTTC
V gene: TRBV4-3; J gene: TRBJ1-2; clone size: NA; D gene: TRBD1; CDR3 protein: CASSQYRDRGYTF; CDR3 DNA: TGCGCCAGCAGCCAATACCGGGACAGGGGCTACACCTTC
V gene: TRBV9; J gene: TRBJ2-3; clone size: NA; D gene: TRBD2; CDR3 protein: CASSVAGGTSSSLTQYF; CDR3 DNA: TGTGCCAGCAGCGTTGCGGGGGGGACTAGCAGTTCCCTTACGCAGTATTTT
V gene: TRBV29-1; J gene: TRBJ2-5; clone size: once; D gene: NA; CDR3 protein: CSVEEGFETQYF; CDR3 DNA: TGCAGCGTTGAAGAAGGGTTTGAGACCCAGTACTTC
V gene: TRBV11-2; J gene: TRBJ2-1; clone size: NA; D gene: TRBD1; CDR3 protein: CASRKTGAYNEQFF; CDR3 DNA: TGTGCCAGCAGGAAGACAGGGGCGTACAATGAGCAGTTCTTC
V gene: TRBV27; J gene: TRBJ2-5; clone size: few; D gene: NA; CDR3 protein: CASSPYLARETQYF; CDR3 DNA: TGTGCCAGCAGTCCGTACTTAGCCCGGGAGACCCAGTACTTC
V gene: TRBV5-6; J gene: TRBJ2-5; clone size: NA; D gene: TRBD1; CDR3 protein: CASSLARTGLETQYF; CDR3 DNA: TGTGCCAGCAGCTTGGCCAGGACAGGGTTAGAGACCCAGTACTTC
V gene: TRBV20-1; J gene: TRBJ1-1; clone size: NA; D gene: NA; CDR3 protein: CSARVTGTSSTEAFF; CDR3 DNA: TGCAGTGCTAGGGTAACCGGGACATCCTCCACTGAAGCTTTCTTT
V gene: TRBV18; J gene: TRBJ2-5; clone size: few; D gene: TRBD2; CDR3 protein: CASSTGLGTQETQYF; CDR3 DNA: TGTGCCAGCTCAACGGGACTAGGGACCCAAGAGACCCAGTACTTC
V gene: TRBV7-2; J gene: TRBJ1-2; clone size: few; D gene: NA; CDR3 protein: CASKTSDGGSDGYTF; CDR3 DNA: TGTGCCAGCAAAACCTCAGATGGGGGTAGTGATGGCTACACCTTC
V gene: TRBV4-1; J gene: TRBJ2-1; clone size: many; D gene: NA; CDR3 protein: CASSQGSPAGYNEQFF; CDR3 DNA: TGCGCCAGCAGCCAAGGATCCCCGGCCGGTTACAATGAGCAGTTCTTC
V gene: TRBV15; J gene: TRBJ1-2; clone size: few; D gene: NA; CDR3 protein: CATSLERTAYLYGYTF; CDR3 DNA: TGTGCCACCAGCTTAGAGCGGACAGCGTACCTCTATGGCTACACCTTC
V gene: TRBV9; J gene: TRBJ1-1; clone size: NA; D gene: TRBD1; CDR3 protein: CASSGEDREAFF; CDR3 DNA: TGTGCCAGCAGCGGTGAGGACAGGGAGGCTTTCTTT
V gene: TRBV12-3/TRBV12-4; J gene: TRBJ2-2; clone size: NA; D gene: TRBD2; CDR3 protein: CASSLGGGAFRTGELFF; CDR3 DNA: TGTGCCAGCAGTTTAGGCGGGGGGGCCTTTCGAACCGGGGAGCTGTTTTTT
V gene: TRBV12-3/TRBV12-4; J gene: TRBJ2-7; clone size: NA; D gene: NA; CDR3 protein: CASRLTQGNIYEQYF; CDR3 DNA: TGTGCCAGCAGACTGACGCAGGGAAATATCTACGAGCAGTACTTC
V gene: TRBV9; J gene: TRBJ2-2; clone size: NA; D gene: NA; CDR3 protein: CASSREQGAGELFF; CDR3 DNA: TGTGCCAGCAGTAGGGAACAGGGCGCCGGGGAGCTGTTTTTT
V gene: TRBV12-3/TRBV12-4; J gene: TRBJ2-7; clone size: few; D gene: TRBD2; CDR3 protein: CASSLSGGAYYEQYF; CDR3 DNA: TGTGCCAGCAGTCTTAGCGGGGGGGCATACTACGAGCAGTACTTC
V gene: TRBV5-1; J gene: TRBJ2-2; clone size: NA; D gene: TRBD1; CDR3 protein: CASSLATGTGELFF; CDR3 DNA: TGCGCCAGCAGCTTGGCGACAGGGACCGGGGAGCTGTTTTTT
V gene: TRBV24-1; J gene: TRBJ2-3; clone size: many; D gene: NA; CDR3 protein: CATIDSSSTDTQYF; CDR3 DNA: TGTGCCACAATAGACAGTAGCAGCACAGATACGCAGTATTTT
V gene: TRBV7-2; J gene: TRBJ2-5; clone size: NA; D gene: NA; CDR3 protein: CATILQGLEETQYF; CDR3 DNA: TGTGCCACCATACTACAGGGCCTGGAGGAGACCCAGTACTTC
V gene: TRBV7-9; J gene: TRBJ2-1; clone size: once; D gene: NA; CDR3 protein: CASSLNKLGKLARFF; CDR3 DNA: TGTGCCAGCAGCTTAAATAAGTTGGGAAAACTAGCACGGTTCTTC
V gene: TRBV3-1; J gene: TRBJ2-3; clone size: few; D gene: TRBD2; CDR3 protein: CASSQDRRAGGATDTQYF; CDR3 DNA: TGTGCCAGCAGCCAAGATAGGCGAGCGGGGGGGGCTACAGATACGCAGTATTTT
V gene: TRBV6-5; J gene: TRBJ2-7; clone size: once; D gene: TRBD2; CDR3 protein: CASRGASGGYNEQYF; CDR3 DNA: TGTGCCAGCAGAGGGGCTAGCGGGGGCTACAATGAGCAGTACTTC
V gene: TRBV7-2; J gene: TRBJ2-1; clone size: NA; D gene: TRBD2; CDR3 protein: CASSLALQAGASSSYNEQFF; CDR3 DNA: TGTGCCAGCAGCTTAGCGTTACAAGCGGGGGCTTCGAGCTCCTACAATGAGCAGTTCTTC